The 17 T cell receptor beta chains in this list originate from one sample, sequenced in a study of tumour-infiltrating T cells in Burkitt lymphoma. Repertoires were generated with immunoSEQ multiplex PCR, while TCRdb's copy carries only in-frame clones and drops some. The table shows 13,000 to 15,000 clones, with roughly 75% occurring only once. Material for sequencing was tumor tissue. The source of these receptors is a human donor with diffuse large B-cell lymphoma.

This clone was detected a few times. V usage is TRBV6-6 and J usage is TRBJ2-1; tentative D call: TRBD1 (5 bases). V was clipped by 6 bases and J by 1 base, with 7 bases between them. CDR3 size: 13 residues. The V gene's germline CDR1 is MNHNY and CDR2 SVGAGI (reference sequence). CDR3 nucleotide sequence: TGTGCCAGCAGCCCAGGGTCCTACAATGAGCAGTTCTTC. It codes for CASSPGSYNEQFF.

A few counts support this clone. V gene TRBV6-5 combines with J gene TRBJ1-5; unclear D gene. Germline assignment: CDR1 MNHEY and CDR2 SVGAGI. This CDR3 comprises 15 residues. V lost 0 bases, J lost 1 base, and 7 bases lay in between. The CDR3, as DNA: TGTGCCAGCAGTTACTCAGGATGGAGCAATCAGCCCCAGCATTTT. This gives the protein CASSYSGWSNQPQHF.

The J gene is TRBJ1-2, the V gene TRBV19, with unresolved D. V lost 3 bases and J 3 bases, leaving 11 bases between the germline ends. The CDR3 is made up of 14 amino acids. Germline V gives CDR1 LNHDA, CDR2 SQIVND (reference sequence). As DNA, the CDR3 is TGTGCCAGTAGTATCAGCGGCCCCGACTATGGCTACACCTTC. Translated: CASSISGPDYGYTF. The whole variable domain, filled in from reference TRBV19 and TRBJ1-2, reads DGGITQSPKYLFRKEGQNVTLSCEQNLNHDAMYWYRQDPGQGLRLIYYSQIVNDFQKGDIAEGYSVSREKKESFPLTVTSAQKNPTAFYLCASSISGPDYGYTFGSGTRLTVV.

This clone ranks as medium-sized. The chain combines TRBV4-2 with TRBJ2-1; 7 bases align to TRBD2. The CDR3 sequence is 17 residues long. The J segment lost 0 bases and the V segment lost 2 bases, leaving 7 bases of the junction unmatched. The V gene's germline CDR1 is LGHNA and CDR2 YNFKEQ. In DNA, the CDR3 is TGTGCCAGCAGCCAACCTCTAGCGGTGAGCTCCTACAATGAGCAGTTCTTC. Its translation: CASSQPLAVSSYNEQFF.

This chain joins TRBV21-1 and TRBJ2-3. TRBV21-1 is a pseudogene locus. The CDR3 contains 16 residues. CDR3 in DNA: TGTGCCAGCAGCCCGCCGGACGGACCTAGCACAGATACGCAGTATTTT. Translating gives CASSPPDGPSTDTQYF.

The chain carries TRBV4-1 and TRBJ1-1; D not resolved. V lost 0 bases and J lost 7, with 21 bases in between. The germline V gene encodes CDR1 MGHRA and CDR2 YSYEKL. The CDR3 consists of 17 residues. The CDR3 protein is CASSQDRGSPQMDEAFF. CDR3 DNA: TGCGCCAGCAGCCAAGATAGAGGCAGCCCTCAGATGGATGAAGCTTTCTTT.

The CDR3 reads CASSQTDREVKTQYF. The CDR3 nucleotides are TGTGCCAGCAGCCAAACAGACAGGGAAGTGAAGACCCAGTACTTC. V gene TRBV4-2 combines with J gene TRBJ2-5, with 7 nucleotides matching TRBD1. The V segment lost 2 bases and the J segment 6 bases; nucleotides outside the gene matches: 9. In germline, CDR1 is LGHNA, CDR2 YNFKEQ. CDR3 size: 15 residues.

Judged by abundance, this clone is medium-sized. The chain's CDR3 is CASSFSTDTQYF. CDR3 nucleotide sequence: TGTGCCAGCAGTTTCAGCACAGATACGCAGTATTTT. J is TRBJ2-3 and V is TRBV27; D is unclear. CDR1 and CDR2 (germline): MNHEY, SMNVEV (reference sequence). Between the trimmed V and J ends, which lost 3 bases and 0 bases, there was a span of 1 base. The CDR3 extends over 12 amino acids.

This chain uses TRBV5-6 with TRBJ1-6; the match to TRBD1 covers 7 bases. With V trimmed by 2 bases and J by 14 bases, 13 bases remained unmatched. CDR1 and CDR2 from the germline V gene are SGHDT and YYEEEE. The CDR3 is made up of 15 amino acids. The CDR3 bases are TGTGCCAGCAGCTTTCACGACAGGGCCATCTTGTCCCTCCACTTT. Its protein product is CASSFHDRAILSLHF.

This chain connects TRBV27 to TRBJ2-2; no reliable D call. Germline-derived CDR1 and CDR2 are MNHEY and SMNVEV (reference sequence). Trimming pared 3 bases from V and 4 bases from J, leaving 18 bases between. The CDR3 length is 17 residues. This CDR3 reads CASSFPTGTRGTGELFF. CDR3 nucleotide sequence: TGTGCCAGCAGTTTCCCGACGGGTACTCGCGGCACCGGGGAGCTGTTTTTT.

The V gene is TRBV7-9, the J gene TRBJ2-7; TRBD1 is a possible D gene (5 bases). CDR3 length: 14 residues. Germline-derived CDR1 and CDR2 are SEHNR and FQNEAQ (reference sequence). V gave up 1 base and J gave up 2 bases, with 9 bases separating them. Written as DNA, the CDR3 is TGTGCCAGCAGCTTAGAGGTCAGGGCCTACGAGCAGTACGTC. As protein: CASSLEVRAYEQYV.

The J gene is TRBJ1-4, the V gene TRBV10-3, with 11 bases aligning to TRBD1. The V and J ends lost 6 bases and 8 bases, in that order; junction bases with no gene match: 2. Germline CDR1 and CDR2: ENHRY and SYGVKD. This CDR3 is built from 13 residues. The CDR3 DNA is TGTGCCATCAGGGGACAGGGGGAGGAAAAACTGTTTTTT. It is translated as CAIRGQGEEKLFF.

The genes are TRBV27 and TRBJ1-1; 9 nucleotides line up with TRBD1. The CDR3 spans 15 residues. The V segment lost 6 bases and the J segment 1 base; nucleotides outside the gene matches: 6. Germline CDR1 reads MNHEY; CDR2 reads SMNVEV (reference sequence). CDR3 loop: CASSLWTGANTEAFF. In DNA, the CDR3 is TGTGCCAGCAGCCTATGGACAGGGGCGAACACTGAAGCTTTCTTT.

The chain carries TRBV7-9 and TRBJ1-2; D gene uncertain. Trimming cost V 1 base and J 4 bases, with 10 bases left between them. The CDR3 contains 14 residues. CDR1 and CDR2 (germline): SEHNR, FQNEAQ (reference sequence). The DNA for the CDR3 is TGTGCCAGCAGCTTAGGACGGGAATTCTATGGCTACACCTTC. It translates to CASSLGREFYGYTF.

J is TRBJ1-1 and V is TRBV6-1; D is ambiguous. V was trimmed by 5 bases and J by 4 bases, leaving 11 bases between them. Germline lookup yields CDR1 MNHNS and CDR2 SASEGT. The CDR3 is made up of 13 amino acids. The CDR3 spells CASSPYAATEAFF. CDR3 sequence (DNA): TGTGCCAGCAGTCCCTACGCGGCCACTGAAGCTTTCTTT.

This chain links TRBV5-1 with TRBJ2-5, with a tentative D call TRBD1 (5 bases). The germline V gene encodes CDR1 SGHRS and CDR2 YFSETQ. The CDR3 length is 12 residues. The V end lost 5 bases, the J end lost 5 bases, and 10 bases lay between the germline ends. CDR3: CASRGALETQYF. CDR3 coding DNA: TGCGCCAGCAGAGGGGCATTGGAGACCCAGTACTTC. Full variable domain (missing parts from reference TRBV5-1 and TRBJ2-5): KAGVTQTPRYLIKTRGQQVTLSCSPISGHRSVSWYQQTPGQGLQFLFEYFSETQRNKGNFPGRFSGRQFSNSRSEMNVSTLELGDSALYLCASRGALETQYFGPGTRLLVL.

The chain links TRBV6-5 to TRBJ1-1; D is possibly TRBD1 (5 bases). Trimming left V 6 bases short and J 6 bases short, with 11 bases between. Germline V lookup: CDR1 MNHEY, CDR2 SVGAGI. This CDR3 contains 12 residues. CDR3 protein: CASSRTWPEAFF. In nucleotides, the CDR3 is TGTGCCAGCAGCCGGACATGGCCTGAAGCTTTCTTT.